Listed below are T cell receptor beta chains from one sample, sequenced in a study of T cell responses to AZD1222 COVID-19 vaccine. The method was immunoSEQ multiplex PCR; TCRdb's version includes in-frame clones alone and lacks a portion of them. The sample contains some 150,000 clones, around 91% of which appear only once. The sequences come from peripheral blood, collected on day 0 of AZD1222 vaccination. The receptors were gathered from an adult in good health. Each CDR3 is given with its conserved first and last residue. The D gene is left open where the match is weak. Size is omitted from some rows. Given values are once, few, many or a class for expanded clones.

clone_size j_call v_call d_call cdr3_nt cdr3_aa
. TRBJ2-2 TRBV5-1 . TGCGCCAGCAGCTTAGGGACAACCGGATATCCCGGGGAGCTGTTTTTT CASSLGTTGYPGELFF
. TRBJ1-2 TRBV2 . TGTGCCAGCAGTGAAGGGCAGGGCACTAACTATGGCTACACCTTC CASSEGQGTNYGYTF
. TRBJ1-1 TRBV20-1 . TGCAGTGCTAGAGATTTTACAGAAGCTTTCTTT CSARDFTEAFF
few TRBJ1-2 TRBV7-2 TRBD1 TGTGCCAGCAGCCGGAAAGGGGGCTCGAATGGCTACACCTTC CASSRKGGSNGYTF
. TRBJ2-2 TRBV6-5 . TGTGCCAGCAGTTACTGGTCTACTGGGACCGGGGAGCTGTTTTTT CASSYWSTGTGELFF
. TRBJ2-1 TRBV4-2 TRBD2 TGTGCCAGCAGCCTTGAAACTAGCGGGAGAATCGATGAGCAGTTCTTC CASSLETSGRIDEQFF
. TRBJ2-3 TRBV7-3 . TGTGCCAGTTCCATTACAGATACGCAGTATTTT CASSITDTQYF
. TRBJ1-6 TRBV6-6 . TGTGCCAGCCTATGGGGGCATAATTCACCCCTCCACTTT CASLWGHNSPLHF
. TRBJ2-2 TRBV19 . TGTGCCAGCTGTGGCGGGACAGACACCACCGGGGAGCTGTTTTTT CASCGGTDTTGELFF
. TRBJ2-3 TRBV5-1 . TGCGCCAGCAGCTTGGGGAGTCATGTGGATACGCAGTATTTT CASSLGSHVDTQYF
once TRBJ2-2 TRBV27 . TGTGCCAGCAAAAACGGCAGGTTGAACACCGGGGAGCTGTTTTTT CASKNGRLNTGELFF
once TRBJ1-4 TRBV6-2/TRBV6-3 . TGTGCCAGCAGTTACGGGTCGCGCGGGAGTGAAAAACTGTTTTTT CASSYGSRGSEKLFF
. TRBJ2-7 TRBV25-1 . TGTGCCAGCAGTGTAAGTCCTCCACAAACAGGGACCTACGAGCAGTACTTC CASSVSPPQTGTYEQYF